The 7 T cell receptor beta chains in this list originate from one sample, sequenced in a study of blood T cell repertoires in COVID-19. Clones were read by immunoSEQ multiplex PCR, and TCRdb kept only the in-frame ones, dropping some. The sample has approximately 150,000 clones; 81% are singletons. The sequencing sample was made of peripheral blood. All receptors derive from a man aged 60 to 69 with active or convalescent COVID-19.

The chain is built from TRBV5-6 and TRBJ1-2; D uncertain. Deletions cut 1 base from V and 1 base from J, with 14 bases between. The germline V gene encodes CDR1 SGHDT and CDR2 YYEEEE. This CDR3 has 16 residues. The DNA for the CDR3 is TGTGCCAGCAGCTTGACAATAGAACAGATTAACTATGGCTACACCTTC. Residues: CASSLTIEQINYGYTF.

J is TRBJ2-3 and V is TRBV6-5; TRBD1 might be the D (5 bases). The CDR3 length is 13 residues. V lost 11 bases to trimming and J lost 4 bases, with 16 bases between them. The germline CDR1 and CDR2 sequences are MNHEY and SVGAGI. CDR3 amino acids: CAAIGQNSDTQYF. CDR3 coding DNA: TGTGCCGCAATAGGACAAAACTCAGATACGCAGTATTTT.

The CDR3 sequence is CASSQGSGVYNEQFF. CDR3 nucleotides: TGCGCCAGCAGCCAGGGAAGCGGGGTCTACAATGAGCAGTTCTTC. V and J are TRBV4-1 and TRBJ2-1; 7 nucleotides line up with TRBD2. V shed 3 bases and J 3 bases; nucleotides not matched to a gene: 5. The CDR3 has 15 amino acids. CDR1 is MGHRA, CDR2 YSYEKL, per germline.

This clone was recorded a few times. The gene calls are TRBV5-1 and TRBJ1-4; the match to TRBD1 covers 7 bases. Germline assignment: CDR1 SGHRS and CDR2 YFSETQ. CDR3 length: 16 residues. J was trimmed by 4 bases and V by 0 bases; bases with no gene match: 6. Here the CDR3 DNA reads TGCGCCAGCAGCTTGGGTTCCGGGACAGTTAATGAAAAACTGTTTTTT. Protein product: CASSLGSGTVNEKLFF. Filled out from reference TRBV5-1 and TRBJ1-4, the complete variable domain reads KAGVTQTPRYLIKTRGQQVTLSCSPISGHRSVSWYQQTPGQGLQFLFEYFSETQRNKGNFPGRFSGRQFSNSRSEMNVSTLELGDSALYLCASSLGSGTVNEKLFFGSGTQLSVL.

This clone was seen more than once but under ten times. The V call is TRBV5-4, the J call TRBJ2-7; D possibly corresponds to TRBD1 (6 bases). CDR1 SGHNT and CDR2 YYREEE come from the germline V gene (reference sequence). CDR3 size: 13 residues. Trimming removed 4 bases at V and 6 bases at J, with 14 bases between. The CDR3 DNA is TGTGCCAGCAGCCTGGACAGAATCGGCGAGCAGTACTTC. It is translated as CASSLDRIGEQYF.

V is TRBV18 and J is TRBJ2-1; 9 nucleotides agree with TRBD2. V shed 3 bases, J shed 4 bases, and the junction held 10 bases outside the gene matches. The length of the CDR3 is 17 residues. Germline V gene sequence: CDR1 KGHSH, CDR2 LQKENI. The CDR3 protein is CASSPSDLAGVYNEQFF. DNA for the CDR3: TGTGCCAGCTCACCCTCTGATTTAGCGGGGGTTTACAATGAGCAGTTCTTC. The whole variable domain, remainder taken from reference TRBV18 and TRBJ2-1, is NAGVMQNPRHLVRRRGQEARLRCSPMKGHSHVYWYRQLPEEGLKFMVYLQKENIIDESGMPKERFSAEFPKEGPSILRIQQVVRGDSAAYFCASSPSDLAGVYNEQFFGPGTRLTVL.

This rearrangement joins TRBV19 to TRBJ1-1; 7 nucleotides agree with TRBD1. The CDR3 runs 14 residues. Germline V gene sequence: CDR1 LNHDA, CDR2 SQIVND (reference sequence). The V and J ends lost 6 bases and 5 bases, in that order; junction bases with no gene match: 9. The CDR3 nucleotides read TGTGCCAGTAGCGACCGAACAGGGGTAACTGAAGCTTTCTTT. Translating it yields CASSDRTGVTEAFF.